This passage covers 28 T cell receptor beta chains from one sample sequenced in a study of OX40 agonist ivuxolimab in advanced cancers. This table comes from immunoSEQ multiplex PCR, and its TCRdb copy is limited to in-frame clones, with some not included. The table includes tens of thousands of clones, 80% to 90% detected once. Sequenced material: CD4+ or CD8+ T cells sorted from blood, taken in a trial of the OX40 agonist ivuxolimab. The source of these receptors is an adult with an advanced solid tumor such as melanoma, head and neck, liver or kidney cancer.

The rearrangement uses TRBV11-2 and TRBJ2-3, with no clear D. The V gene lost 2 bases and the J gene lost 6 bases, with 6 bases spanning the gap. CDR1 is SGHAT, CDR2 FQNNGV, per germline. This CDR3 contains 12 residues. The CDR3 DNA reads as TGTGCCAGCAGCTTAAGCCCCGATACGCAGTATTTT. Translating gives CASSLSPDTQYF.

The chain combines TRBV4-1 with TRBJ2-7; D is unclear. Germline V lookup: CDR1 MGHRA, CDR2 YSYEKL. The CDR3 runs to 14 residues. V lost 1 base and J lost 3, with 10 bases in between. CDR3 sequence (DNA): TGCGCCAGCAGCCAAGTAAGGGAAGGCTACGAGCAGTACTTC. Translation gives CASSQVREGYEQYF.

This clone came up once. The V call is TRBV4-1, the J call TRBJ1-4; D unclear. Trimming left V 0 bases short and J 6 bases short, with 20 bases between. The CDR3 is 18 amino acids. The V gene's germline CDR1 is MGHRA and CDR2 YSYEKL. As DNA, the CDR3 is TGCGCCAGCAGCCAAGAAAGCCTAGGTTGGGAGGCCGATGAAAAACTGTTTTTT. Protein: CASSQESLGWEADEKLFF.

The CDR3 reads CASSQDQGSLRETQYF. In DNA, the CDR3 is TGCGCCAGCAGCCAAGATCAGGGCAGCCTGAGGGAGACCCAGTACTTC. The chain is built from TRBV4-1 and TRBJ2-5; weak D call: TRBD1 (5 bases). Trimming removed 0 bases at V and 5 bases at J, with 16 bases between. The germline gives CDR1 MGHRA, CDR2 YSYEKL. The CDR3 extends over 16 amino acids.

The chain couples TRBV19 to TRBJ1-3, with unresolved D. The V gene's germline CDR1 is LNHDA and CDR2 SQIVND (reference sequence). V lost 6 bases, J lost 3 bases, and 9 bases lay in between. The CDR3 totals 13 residues. The CDR3 DNA follows: TGTGCCAGTAGCTTCTTTTTTGGAAACACCATATATTTT. Its protein product is CASSFFFGNTIYF.

This rearrangement joins TRBV4-3 to TRBJ1-2; 10 bases are shared with TRBD1. The junction had 5 bases not matched to a gene; V was cut back by 3 bases and J by 4 bases. CDR1 is LGHNA and CDR2 is YSLEER in the germline V gene. This CDR3 spans 15 amino acids. CDR3 bases: TGCGCCAGCAGCCAGGGACAGGGGTTAACCTATGGCTACACCTTC. Residues: CASSQGQGLTYGYTF.

V usage is TRBV19 and J usage is TRBJ1-2; weak D call: TRBD1 (5 bases). The CDR3 is made up of 13 amino acids. The V gene's germline CDR1 is LNHDA and CDR2 SQIVND (reference sequence). With 1 base removed from V and 8 bases from J, the gap between germline ends came to 11 bases. This chain's CDR3 is CASSIGGLDGYTF. Written as DNA, the CDR3 is TGTGCCAGTAGTATAGGGGGCTTGGACGGCTACACCTTC.

This rearrangement joins TRBV25-1 to TRBJ2-5; TRBD2 matches 11 bases. This CDR3 has 15 residues. After removal of 7 bases from V and 3 bases from J, the junction contained 7 bases not matched to a gene. Germline CDR1 is MGHDK and CDR2 is SYGVNS. CDR3 bases: TGTGCCAGCATTTCCCCTAGCGGGGGGAAAGAGACCCAGTACTTC. Translated: CASISPSGGKETQYF.

This sequence joins TRBV5-1 and TRBJ2-7, with D perhaps TRBD1 (5 bases). V shed 0 bases and J shed 3 bases, with 7 bases lying between them. Germline V gene lookup returns CDR1 SGHRS and CDR2 YFSETQ. CDR3 length: 13 amino acids. CDR3 loop: CASSLGGFYEQYF. CDR3 coding DNA: TGCGCCAGCAGCTTGGGGGGCTTCTACGAGCAGTACTTC. Looking up the rest from reference TRBV5-1 and TRBJ2-7 gives the full variable domain: KAGVTQTPRYLIKTRGQQVTLSCSPISGHRSVSWYQQTPGQGLQFLFEYFSETQRNKGNFPGRFSGRQFSNSRSEMNVSTLELGDSALYLCASSLGGFYEQYFGPGTRLTVT.

This chain links TRBV6-1 with TRBJ1-1; possible D gene TRBD1, 6 bases. Trimming removed 7 bases from V and 7 bases from J, with 22 bases in between. The germline gives CDR1 MNHNS, CDR2 SASEGT. The CDR3 length is 15 residues. The CDR3 loop reads CASINEQGLMDEAFF. In nucleotides, the CDR3 is TGTGCCAGCATTAATGAACAGGGCCTGATGGATGAAGCTTTCTTT.

This clone has just a few counts. J is TRBJ1-6 and V is TRBV2; D is uncertain. With 7 bases removed from V and 9 bases from J, the gap between germline ends came to 22 bases. This CDR3 contains 16 residues. In germline, CDR1 is SNHLY, CDR2 FYNNEI. CDR3 DNA sequence: TGTGCCAGCATAAGGAGGGCGAGGGCTGAGAGTTCACCCCTCCACTTT. This encodes CASIRRARAESSPLHF. Based on the CDR3 plus reference TRBV2 and TRBJ1-6, the full variable domain is EPEVTQTPSHQVTQMGQEVILRCVPISNHLYFYWYRQILGQKVEFLVSFYNNEISEKSEIFDDQFSVERPDGSNFTLKIRSTKLEDSAMYFCASIRRARAESSPLHFGNGTRLTVT.

This clone appeared a few times. The J gene is TRBJ1-5, the V gene TRBV4-1; no definite D call. The CDR3 is 13 residues long. CDR1 is MGHRA, CDR2 YSYEKL, per germline. Trimming took off 0 bases at V and 6 bases at J, with 6 bases between the two ends. CDR3 sequence: CASSQDRGQPQHF. As DNA, the CDR3 is TGCGCCAGCAGCCAAGATCGGGGTCAGCCCCAGCATTTT.

This chain uses TRBV12-5 with TRBJ2-7; tentatively, D is TRBD1 (6 bases). CDR3 length: 13 residues. Per the germline V gene, CDR1 is LGHNT and CDR2 is FRNRAP. V was trimmed by 7 bases and J by 6 bases, leaving 16 bases between them. The CDR3 loop reads CASVPGVLGEQYF. CDR3 nucleotides: TGTGCTAGTGTTCCAGGGGTATTGGGCGAGCAGTACTTC.

The V and J genes are TRBV6-1 and TRBJ1-1; D is possibly TRBD1 (5 bases). Looked up from germline, CDR1 is MNHNS and CDR2 is SASEGT. V was pared by 6 bases and J by 0 bases, with 8 bases between. The CDR3 spans 13 residues. The CDR3 loop is CASRGLLNTEAFF. The CDR3 nucleotides read TGTGCCAGCAGGGGACTCCTGAACACTGAAGCTTTCTTT.

The chain couples TRBV7-9 to TRBJ1-4; D perhaps matches TRBD1 (6 bases). Trimming took off 4 bases at V and 8 bases at J, with 17 bases between the two ends. The CDR3 loop spans 15 amino acids. Looked up from germline, CDR1 is SEHNR and CDR2 is FQNEAQ (reference sequence). The CDR3 is CASSSQGGWEEKLFF. CDR3 sequence (DNA): TGTGCCAGCAGCTCACAGGGAGGTTGGGAGGAAAAACTGTTTTTT.

The V call is TRBV28, the J call TRBJ1-5; 9 nucleotides line up with TRBD1. This CDR3 is built from 19 residues. The V gene end was trimmed by 3 bases and the J gene end by 2 bases; junction bases not matched to a gene: 14. Germline CDR1 reads MDHEN; CDR2 reads SYDVKM. CDR3 sequence: CASSFGAGQGLWGNQPQHF. The DNA of the CDR3 is TGTGCCAGCAGTTTCGGGGCGGGACAGGGCCTTTGGGGCAATCAGCCCCAGCATTTT.

The J gene is TRBJ1-1, the V gene TRBV4-1; D not resolved. The ends were cut back, 0 bases at V and 2 bases at J, with 10 bases in the middle. Germline CDR1 reads MGHRA; CDR2 reads YSYEKL. This CDR3 region has 15 residues. CDR3 nucleotides: TGCGCCAGCAGCCAAGATCGCGCGGGAAACACTGAAGCTTTCTTT. It is translated as CASSQDRAGNTEAFF.

The V call is TRBV13, the J call TRBJ2-1; 7 bases are a match to TRBD2. The CDR3 spans 15 residues. With 5 bases clipped from V and 2 bases from J, the junction kept 6 bases outside the gene matches. Germline V gene lookup returns CDR1 PRHDT and CDR2 FYEKMQ (reference sequence). As DNA, the CDR3 is TGTGCCAGCAGCCCCAGCGGGGTCGCCTACAATGAGCAGTTCTTC. Translating gives CASSPSGVAYNEQFF.

The CDR3 here is CASRALQGGPSYNEQFF. For the CDR3, the DNA is TGTGCCAGCAGGGCCCTCCAGGGGGGGCCCTCCTACAATGAGCAGTTCTTC. This chain uses TRBV28 with TRBJ2-1; D possibly uses TRBD1 or TRBD2 (7 bases each). Germline V gene data show CDR1 as MDHEN and CDR2 as SYDVKM. There are 17 residues in the CDR3. V was shortened by 6 bases and J by 0 bases, with 18 bases between the two germline ends.

The V call is TRBV11-3, the J call TRBJ1-3, with 8 bases matching TRBD1. Germline trimming cut 5 bases from V and 2 bases from J; bases unmatched to any gene: 2. The CDR3 is 14 residues long. Per germline, CDR1 SGHNT and CDR2 YENEEA. The CDR3 spells CASSLTGAGNTIYF. The CDR3 bases are TGTGCCAGCAGCCTGACAGGGGCTGGAAACACCATATATTTT.

This clone was detected a few times. The V gene is TRBV7-9, the J gene TRBJ1-3; no firm D call. V gave up 0 bases and J gave up 4 bases, with 13 bases separating them. CDR1 is SEHNR, CDR2 FQNEAQ, per germline (reference sequence). The CDR3 runs 16 residues. CDR3 region: CASSLASYSTGNTIYF. CDR3 coding DNA: TGTGCCAGCAGCTTAGCGAGTTACAGCACGGGAAACACCATATATTTT.

The V gene is TRBV27, the J gene TRBJ2-3; D is unresolved. The ends were cut back, 3 bases at V and 6 bases at J, with 4 bases in the middle. Germline CDR1 and CDR2: MNHEY and SMNVEV (reference sequence). This CDR3 spans 11 amino acids. CDR3 coding DNA: TGTGCCAGCAGTTTGGGTGATACGCAGTATTTT. It translates to CASSLGDTQYF.

The rearrangement uses TRBV27 and TRBJ2-7; 7 positions match TRBD2. CDR3 size: 15 residues. V lost 4 bases and J lost 7; bases outside the gene matches: 13. CDR1 and CDR2 (germline): MNHEY, SMNVEV (reference sequence). DNA for the CDR3: TGTGCCAGCAGTTCCTCCCCGGGGAGGGCCCGGGAGCAGTACTTC. It yields the protein CASSSSPGRAREQYF.

In its sample, this clone was seen once. J is TRBJ1-2 and V is TRBV4-1; no clear D gene. The V end lost 6 bases, the J end lost 3 bases, and 23 bases lay between the germline ends. This CDR3 region has 17 residues. CDR1 is MGHRA, CDR2 YSYEKL, per germline. CDR3 sequence: CASSEYLIRNVDYGYTF. DNA for the CDR3: TGCGCCAGCAGTGAGTATCTGATTCGGAACGTCGACTATGGCTACACCTTC.

The V and J genes are TRBV19 and TRBJ2-5, with a possible D match to TRBD1 (6 bases). The tail of the sequence fits TRBJ2-7 better, so the J call may be wrong. CDR3 length equals 13 residues. Germline-derived CDR1 and CDR2 are LNHDA and SQIVND (reference sequence). CDR3 amino acids: CASSIAGADEQYF. For the CDR3, the DNA is TGTGCCAGTAGTATAGCAGGGGCCGACGAGCAGTACTTC.

The chain uses TRBV4-3 and TRBJ1-1, with D maybe TRBD1 (5 bases). V dropped 0 bases and J dropped 6 bases, with 17 bases sitting between them. Per the germline V gene, CDR1 is LGHNA and CDR2 is YSLEER. The CDR3 consists of 16 residues. The CDR3 protein is CASSQDGQGKVSEAFF. In DNA, the CDR3 is TGCGCCAGCAGCCAAGATGGTCAGGGAAAAGTGTCTGAAGCTTTCTTT.

V usage is TRBV28 and J usage is TRBJ2-7, with TRBD1 matching 8 bases. Germline trimming cut 7 bases from V and 3 bases from J; bases unmatched to any gene: 11. The CDR3 length is 15 residues. In germline, CDR1 is MDHEN, CDR2 SYDVKM. The CDR3 spells CASTPAGTGFYEQYF. The CDR3 coding sequence is TGTGCCAGCACACCCGCCGGGACAGGCTTCTACGAGCAGTACTTC.

This CDR3 reads CASSLPQGYTEAFF. CDR3 DNA sequence: TGTGCCAGCAGTCTACCACAGGGTTACACTGAAGCTTTCTTT. This chain uses TRBV28 with TRBJ1-1; the D gene is possibly TRBD1 (6 bases). Trimming shortened V by 5 bases and J by 3 bases, and 13 bases separated the two germline ends. The CDR3 runs to 14 residues. Germline-derived CDR1 and CDR2 are MDHEN and SYDVKM.